This T cell receptor (beta chain) was sequenced during a study of blood T cell repertoires in COVID-19. Per the germline V gene, CDR1 is MNHEY and CDR2 is SVGAGI. Deletions cut 6 bases from V and 3 bases from J, with 11 bases between. This CDR3 contains 13 residues. Using immunoSEQ multiplex PCR, the repertoire was profiled, and TCRdb retains in-frame clones only, with some absent. The profile covers a few hundred thousand clones, with 87% appearing a single time and 8% to 13% taken by the ten largest. The chain links TRBV6-5 to TRBJ1-1; unclear D gene. This clonotype originated in a woman aged 25 to 45 with COVID-19, enrolled during active disease. The sample taken for sequencing was peripheral blood. The CDR3 DNA reads as TGTGCCAGCAGCCGCGAGGTACACACTGAAGCTTTCTTT. This gives the protein CASSREVHTEAFF.